The 15 T cell receptor beta chains below come from one sample, sequenced in a study of OX40 agonist ivuxolimab in advanced cancers. The method was immunoSEQ multiplex PCR; TCRdb's version includes in-frame clones alone and lacks a portion of them. Of 80,000 to 100,000 clones in the sample, roughly 88% were seen once. The specimen comprised CD4+ or CD8+ T cells sorted from blood, sampled in a trial of the OX40 agonist ivuxolimab. These receptors came from an adult with an advanced solid tumor such as melanoma, head and neck, liver or kidney cancer.

The chain has TRBV28 and TRBJ1-1; D possibly corresponds to TRBD1 (5 bases). The CDR3 runs 14 residues. From germline, CDR1 is MDHEN and CDR2 SYDVKM. Trimming removed 7 bases at V and 4 bases at J, with 16 bases between. CDR3 protein: CASIMGGTGTEAFF. The CDR3 region has the DNA TGTGCCAGCATCATGGGGGGAACGGGCACTGAAGCTTTCTTT. The full variable domain, with the rest looked up from reference TRBV28 and TRBJ1-1, is DVKVTQSSRYLVKRTGEKVFLECVQDMDHENMFWYRQDPGLGLRLIYFSYDVKMKEKGDIPEGYSVSREKKERFSLILESASTNQTSMYLCASIMGGTGTEAFFGQGTRLTVV.

The rearrangement links TRBV7-9 to TRBJ2-7, with 9 bases aligning to TRBD2. V dropped 2 bases and J dropped 2; count of bases not matched to a gene: 13. Germline V gene sequence: CDR1 SEHNR, CDR2 FQNEAQ (reference sequence). The CDR3 has 18 residues. This CDR3 reads CASSLTGTVAGVAYEQYF. The CDR3, as DNA: TGTGCCAGCAGCTTAACAGGGACAGTAGCGGGAGTTGCCTACGAGCAGTACTTC.

This rearrangement joins TRBV7-2 to TRBJ1-2; no clear D gene. The CDR3 length is 15 residues. The V gene lost 1 base and the J gene lost 5 bases, with 14 bases spanning the gap. CDR1 is SGHTA, CDR2 FQGNSA, per germline. This CDR3 is CASSLEGAGYYGYTF. CDR3 DNA: TGTGCCAGCAGCTTAGAGGGTGCAGGATATTATGGCTACACCTTC.

The rearrangement joins TRBV14 to TRBJ1-3; D possibly corresponds to TRBD1 (6 bases). This CDR3 contains 13 residues. Trimming removed 4 bases at V and 7 bases at J, with 11 bases between. Germline V gives CDR1 SGHDN, CDR2 FVKESK. The CDR3 DNA is TGTGCCAGCAGCCTAAGGGGGGGTAACACCATATATTTT. This sequence encodes CASSLRGGNTIYF.

The chain links TRBV4-1 to TRBJ2-5; tentatively, D is TRBD2 (6 bases). Between the trimmed V and J ends, which lost 3 bases and 4 bases, there was a span of 12 bases. The CDR3 contains 14 residues. Germline CDR1 is MGHRA and CDR2 is YSYEKL. CDR3 region: CASSQSRERETQYF. In DNA, the CDR3 is TGCGCCAGCAGCCAGTCGCGGGAAAGAGAGACCCAGTACTTC.

Remarks on this clone: Germline is not matched at one junction end, which may reflect a read error. The J gene is TRBJ2-5, the V gene TRBV7-7; D is perhaps TRBD1 (6 bases). The CDR3 consists of 15 residues. CDR1 and CDR2 from the germline V gene are SSHAT and FNYEAQ (reference sequence). CDR3 nucleotide sequence: TGTGCTAGCAGCTTATCTGGGACACCTCAAGAGACCCAGTACTTC. Its protein is CASSLSGTPQETQYF.

The chain employs TRBV12-5 and TRBJ2-7; 8 bases agree with TRBD1. This CDR3 has 14 amino acids. Germline loops: CDR1 LGHNT, CDR2 FRNRAP. V shed 5 bases, J shed 1 base, and the junction held 4 bases outside the gene matches. The CDR3 nucleotides read TGTGCTAGTGGTCACGGGACAGGATCCTACGAGCAGTACTTC. It encodes CASGHGTGSYEQYF.

This clone has more than one count but fewer than ten. This chain joins TRBV10-3 and TRBJ2-5; TRBD2 agrees at 10 bases. The CDR3 is 13 amino acids. V lost 5 bases and J lost 4; bases outside the gene matches: 1. CDR1 is ENHRY and CDR2 is SYGVKD in the germline V gene. CDR3 DNA: TGTGCCATCAGTCGACTAGCGGGAGAGACCCAGTACTTC. This gives the protein CAISRLAGETQYF.

CDR3 sequence: CASSLVDRGSYGYTF. The CDR3 DNA reads TGTGCCAGCAGCTTGGTAGACAGGGGGAGCTATGGCTACACCTTC. The V call is TRBV5-4, the J call TRBJ1-2, with TRBD1 matching over 9 bases. V was pared by 0 bases and J by 4 bases, with 4 bases of the junction left unmatched. CDR3 length: 15 residues. The V gene's germline CDR1 is SGHNT and CDR2 YYREEE (reference sequence).

V usage is TRBV5-1 and J usage is TRBJ1-2; possibly TRBD1 for D (6 bases). CDR1 is SGHRS, CDR2 YFSETQ, per germline. The V and J ends lost 7 bases and 3 bases respectively, with 16 bases between them. This CDR3 has 14 amino acids. The DNA of the CDR3 is TGCGCCAGCCTCCCAGGGGTAGGGGACTATGGCTACACCTTC. Residues: CASLPGVGDYGYTF.

CDR3 region: CSTNRGPQETQYF. The CDR3, as DNA: TGCAGCACCAACAGGGGGCCTCAAGAGACCCAGTACTTC. The chain is built from TRBV29-1 and TRBJ2-5; 9 bases are shared with TRBD1. This CDR3 is 13 amino acids long. Trimming at V came to 8 bases and at J to 2 bases, leaving 6 bases not matched to a gene. Per the germline V gene, CDR1 is SQVTM and CDR2 is ANQGSEA.

This clone was observed a single time. The chain carries TRBV7-9 and TRBJ2-5; tentative D call: TRBD2 (5 bases). Per germline, CDR1 SEHNR and CDR2 FQNEAQ (reference sequence). Trimming removed 2 bases at V and 5 bases at J, with 12 bases between. The CDR3 is 14 residues long. The CDR3: CASSLSLGGETQYF. The CDR3 DNA sequence: TGTGCCAGCAGCTTAAGTCTGGGCGGGGAGACCCAGTACTTC.

V usage is TRBV19 and J usage is TRBJ1-5, with D perhaps matching TRBD1 (5 bases). The CDR3 runs to 16 residues. V was pared by 7 bases and J by 0 bases, with 16 bases between. Germline V gene sequence: CDR1 LNHDA, CDR2 SQIVND (reference sequence). The CDR3, as DNA: TGTGCCAGTACCCCGGGCAGGGAGTATAGCAATCAGCCCCAGCATTTT. It specifies CASTPGREYSNQPQHF.

This clone was counted between two and nine times. This chain joins TRBV4-2 and TRBJ2-7; TRBD2 matches at 16 bases. The CDR3 runs 17 residues. Germline V gene lookup returns CDR1 LGHNA and CDR2 YNFKEQ. V gave up 4 bases and J gave up 5 bases; unmatched junction bases: 8. The CDR3 here is CASSRVPGLAGGDEQYF. The CDR3 nucleotides are TGTGCCAGCAGCCGTGTACCGGGACTAGCGGGAGGGGACGAGCAGTACTTC.

This chain uses TRBV21-1 with TRBJ2-7. TRBV21-1 is a pseudogene segment. CDR3 length equals 14 residues. CDR3 nucleotide sequence: TGTGCCAGCAGCAAAGGGGTTAGGCCCTACGAGCAGTACTTC. Translation gives CASSKGVRPYEQYF.